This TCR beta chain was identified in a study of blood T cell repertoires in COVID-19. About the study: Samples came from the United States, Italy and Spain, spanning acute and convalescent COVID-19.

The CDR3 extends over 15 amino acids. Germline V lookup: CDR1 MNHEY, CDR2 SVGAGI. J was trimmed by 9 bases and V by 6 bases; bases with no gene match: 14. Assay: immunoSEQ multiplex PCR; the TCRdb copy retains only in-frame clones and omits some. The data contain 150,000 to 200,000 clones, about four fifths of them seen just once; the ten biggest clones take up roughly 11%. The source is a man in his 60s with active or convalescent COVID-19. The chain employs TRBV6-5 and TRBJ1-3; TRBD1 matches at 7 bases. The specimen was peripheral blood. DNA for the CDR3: TGTGCCAGCAGCCCCGGGACAGCCATTCTGGGCACCATATATTTT. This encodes CASSPGTAILGTIYF.